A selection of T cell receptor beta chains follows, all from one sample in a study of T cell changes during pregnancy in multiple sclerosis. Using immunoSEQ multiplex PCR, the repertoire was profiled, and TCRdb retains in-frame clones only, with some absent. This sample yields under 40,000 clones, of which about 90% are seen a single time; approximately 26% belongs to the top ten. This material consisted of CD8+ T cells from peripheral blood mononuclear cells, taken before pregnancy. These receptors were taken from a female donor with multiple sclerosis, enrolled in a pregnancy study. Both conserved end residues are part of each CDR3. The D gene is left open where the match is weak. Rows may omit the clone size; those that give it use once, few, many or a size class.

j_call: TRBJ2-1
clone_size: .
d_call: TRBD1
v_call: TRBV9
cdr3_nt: TGTGCCAGCAGCCCTAGGGACAGCCCTAAGAGCTCCTACAATGAGCAGTTCTTC
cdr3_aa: CASSPRDSPKSSYNEQFF

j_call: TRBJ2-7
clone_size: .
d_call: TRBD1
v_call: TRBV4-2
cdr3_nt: TGTGCCAGCAGCCCCGACAGGGGCGGTTACGAGCAGTACTTC
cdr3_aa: CASSPDRGGYEQYF

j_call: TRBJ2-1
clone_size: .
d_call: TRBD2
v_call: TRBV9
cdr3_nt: TGTGCCAGCAGCGTAAGCGGGAGCAATGAGCAGTTCTTC
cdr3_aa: CASSVSGSNEQFF

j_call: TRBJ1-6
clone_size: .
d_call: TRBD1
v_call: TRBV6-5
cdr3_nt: TGTGCCAGCAGCCCCCTGCAGGGGGGATCCCCCCTCCACTTT
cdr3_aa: CASSPLQGGSPLHF

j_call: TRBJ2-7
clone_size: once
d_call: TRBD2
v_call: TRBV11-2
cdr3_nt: TGTGCCAGCACCCTAGCGGGAGGCTACGAGCAGTACTTC
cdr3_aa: CASTLAGGYEQYF

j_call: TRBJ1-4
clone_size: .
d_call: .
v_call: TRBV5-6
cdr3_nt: TGTGCCAGCAGCCCCGGGACAAACATTGCAACTAATGAAAAACTGTTTTTT
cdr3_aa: CASSPGTNIATNEKLFF

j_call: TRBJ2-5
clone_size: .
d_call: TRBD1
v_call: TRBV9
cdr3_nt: TGTGCCAGCAGCGAGGGACAGACCCTAGTTCGAGAGACCCAGTACTTC
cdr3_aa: CASSEGQTLVRETQYF

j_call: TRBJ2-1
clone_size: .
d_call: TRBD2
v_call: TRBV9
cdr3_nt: TGTGCCAGCAGCGCCGGGACTAGCGGATACAATGAGCAGTTCTTC
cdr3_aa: CASSAGTSGYNEQFF

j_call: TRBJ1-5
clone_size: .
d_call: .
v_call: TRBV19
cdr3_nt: TGTGCCAGTAGTCTCCGGGGGGGCAATCAGCCCCAGCATTTT
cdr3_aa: CASSLRGGNQPQHF

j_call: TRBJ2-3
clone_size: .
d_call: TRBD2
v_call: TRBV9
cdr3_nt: TGTGCCAGCAGTCCTCTGAGCGGGGGGGGCACAGATACGCAGTATTTT
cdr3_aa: CASSPLSGGGTDTQYF

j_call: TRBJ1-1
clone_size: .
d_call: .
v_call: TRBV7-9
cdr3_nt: TGTGCCAGCAGCCTAATACAGGCGTCTGGTGAAGCTTTCTTT
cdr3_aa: CASSLIQASGEAFF

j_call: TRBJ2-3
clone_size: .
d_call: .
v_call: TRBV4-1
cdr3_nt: TGCGCCAGCAGCCAAGAAGTAGGGGGTCCTAGCACAGATACGCAGTATTTT
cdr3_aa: CASSQEVGGPSTDTQYF

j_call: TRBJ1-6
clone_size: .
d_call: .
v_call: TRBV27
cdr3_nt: TGTGCCAGCAGTTTAAGTCCGCCCCCGGCACCCCTCCACTTT
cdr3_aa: CASSLSPPPAPLHF

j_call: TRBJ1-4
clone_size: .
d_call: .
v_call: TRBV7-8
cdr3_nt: TGTGCCAGCAGCCCCCTTGCGGGCTCAACTAATGAAAAACTGTTTTTT
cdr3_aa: CASSPLAGSTNEKLFF

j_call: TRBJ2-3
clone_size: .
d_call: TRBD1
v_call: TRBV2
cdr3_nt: TGTGCCAGCAGTGACGGTCCTCCAGGGGGAGTCACAGATACGCAGTATTTT
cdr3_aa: CASSDGPPGGVTDTQYF

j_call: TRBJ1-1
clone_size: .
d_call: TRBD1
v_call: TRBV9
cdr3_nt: TGTGCCAGCGGGACAGGGCTAGTGAACACTGAAGCTTTCTTT
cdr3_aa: CASGTGLVNTEAFF

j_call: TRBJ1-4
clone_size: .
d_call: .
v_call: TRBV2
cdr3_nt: TGTGCCAGCAGTGAAGTGAGAGGTAGTGAAAAACTGTTTTTT
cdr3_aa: CASSEVRGSEKLFF